This T cell receptor (beta chain) was recovered during a study of shared clonotypes between healthy human individuals. Overall study: Researchers drew samples from two women and a few men aged 18 to 49.

The protocol was immunoSEQ multiplex PCR, while the TCRdb copy is restricted to in-frame clones and leaves out a portion. The table shows approximately 1,000,000 clones, with 70% to 80% occurring only once. Sequences were obtained from memory CD4+ T cells from PBMCs. Subset described: CD45RA-negative fraction. The receptor was derived from a man between 18 and 29 years old in good health. Some clones in this sample may be carry-over from other donors' samples.

In DNA, the CDR3 is TGTGCCAGCAGACCGAACAGGGAGGGTCAGCCCCAGCATTTT. Translation: CASRPNREGQPQHF. The genes are TRBV6-1 and TRBJ1-5; TRBD1 might be the D (6 bases). V was trimmed by 6 bases and J by 6 bases, leaving 15 bases between them. This CDR3 has 14 amino acids. The germline V gene encodes CDR1 MNHNS and CDR2 SASEGT.